This T cell receptor beta chain was found in a study of beta chain features in type 1 diabetes. General study results and limits: People with Type 1 diabetes carried modestly yet significantly shorter TCRB CDR3s in all four CD4+ subsets.

What was sequenced were expressed TCRB transcripts, since all of the isolated RNA had been reverse transcribed. The table came from immunoSEQ multiplex PCR; TCRdb's copy has only in-frame clones and leaves some out. This table has 600,000 or so clones, over 12% appearing once. Concerning this clone itself: Antigen: not known.

CDR1 MNHEY and CDR2 SMNVEV come from the germline V gene (reference sequence). This CDR3 is 16 amino acids long. J lost 5 bases, V lost 8 bases, and 15 bases had no gene match. The chain has TRBV27 and TRBJ2-7, with 10 bases matching TRBD1. The receptor's source is a man between 18 and 29 years old with type 1 diabetes. Sequencing was performed on naive CD4+ T cells from blood. The CDR3 nucleotides read TGTGCCAGCCGAGCGGTATTTGGGACAGGGGTACACGAGCAGTACTTC. It yields the protein CASRAVFGTGVHEQYF.